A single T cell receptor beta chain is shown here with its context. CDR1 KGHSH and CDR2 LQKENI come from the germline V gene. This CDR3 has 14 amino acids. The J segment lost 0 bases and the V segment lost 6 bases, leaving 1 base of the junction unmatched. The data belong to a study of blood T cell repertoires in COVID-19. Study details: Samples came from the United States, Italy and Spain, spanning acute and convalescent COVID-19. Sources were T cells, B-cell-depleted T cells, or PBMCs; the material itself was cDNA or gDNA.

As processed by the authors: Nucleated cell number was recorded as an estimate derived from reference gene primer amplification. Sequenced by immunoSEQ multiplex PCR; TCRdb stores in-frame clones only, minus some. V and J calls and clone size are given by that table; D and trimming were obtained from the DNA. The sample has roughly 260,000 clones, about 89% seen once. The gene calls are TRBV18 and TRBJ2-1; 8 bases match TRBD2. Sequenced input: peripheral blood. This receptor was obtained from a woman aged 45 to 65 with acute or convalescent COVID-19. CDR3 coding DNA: TGTGCCAGCTCTGGGACTAGCTCCTACAATGAGCAGTTCTTC. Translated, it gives CASSGTSSYNEQFF.